This T cell receptor (beta chain) was captured by sequencing in a study of T cell repertoires in cytomegalovirus infection. As for the study in general: Evidence of both CMV infection and a matching HLA type came from public TCR beta signatures. Regarding the study as a whole: CMV carriers having the relevant HLA were flagged by cumulative public TCR beta family frequency.

The table lists this clonotype with many counts. The antigen is not known. This CDR3 has 14 residues. V shed 5 bases and J shed 1 base, with 11 bases lying between them. Germline V gives CDR1 MNHEY, CDR2 SVGEGT. MiXCR, applied by TCRdb to the reads, yields one record per CDR3 protein. This sample carries about 200,000 distinct CDR3 sequences, about a tenth of them seen once, and the ten largest clones take about 4.6%. Specimen: PBMCs. The chain uses TRBV6-2 or TRBV6-3 and TRBJ1-2; D is uncertain. The clonotype was recovered from a human donor in good health (CMV status not recorded). Some clones in this sample may be carry-over from other donors' samples. The CDR3 protein is CASSGIQLNYGYTF. The CDR3 DNA reads TGTGCCAGCAGTGGGATACAGCTTAACTATGGCTACACCTTC.